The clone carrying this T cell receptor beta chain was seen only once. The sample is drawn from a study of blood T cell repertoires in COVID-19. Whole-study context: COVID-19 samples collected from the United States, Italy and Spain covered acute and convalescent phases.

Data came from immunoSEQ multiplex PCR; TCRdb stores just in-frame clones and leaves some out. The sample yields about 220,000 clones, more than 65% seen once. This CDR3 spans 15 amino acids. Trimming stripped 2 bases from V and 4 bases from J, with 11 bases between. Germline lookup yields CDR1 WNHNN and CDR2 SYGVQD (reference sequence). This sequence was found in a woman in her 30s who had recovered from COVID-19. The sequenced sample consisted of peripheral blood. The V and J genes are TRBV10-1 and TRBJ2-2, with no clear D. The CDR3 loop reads CASSEALLVTGELFF. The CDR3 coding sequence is TGCGCCAGCAGTGAGGCCCTCCTAGTCACCGGGGAGCTGTTTTTT.